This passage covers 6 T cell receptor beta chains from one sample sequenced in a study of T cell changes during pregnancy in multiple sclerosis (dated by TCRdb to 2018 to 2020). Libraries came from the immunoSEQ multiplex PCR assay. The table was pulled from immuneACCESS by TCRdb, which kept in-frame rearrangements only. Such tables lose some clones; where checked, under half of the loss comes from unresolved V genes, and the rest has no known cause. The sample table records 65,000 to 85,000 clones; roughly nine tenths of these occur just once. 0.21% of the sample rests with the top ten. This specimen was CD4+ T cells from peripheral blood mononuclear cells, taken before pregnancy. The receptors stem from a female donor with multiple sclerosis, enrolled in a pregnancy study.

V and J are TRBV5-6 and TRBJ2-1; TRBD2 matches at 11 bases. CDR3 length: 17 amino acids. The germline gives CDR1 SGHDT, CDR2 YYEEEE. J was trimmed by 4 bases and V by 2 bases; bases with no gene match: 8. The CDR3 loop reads CASSLVRTSGLYNEQFF. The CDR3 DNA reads TGTGCCAGCAGCTTAGTCCGGACTAGCGGGCTATACAATGAGCAGTTCTTC.

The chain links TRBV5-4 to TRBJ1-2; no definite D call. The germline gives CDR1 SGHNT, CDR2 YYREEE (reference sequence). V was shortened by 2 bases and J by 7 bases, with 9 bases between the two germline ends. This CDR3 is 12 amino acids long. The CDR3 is CASSFVLTGYTF. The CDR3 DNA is TGTGCCAGCAGCTTTGTACTAACTGGCTACACCTTC.

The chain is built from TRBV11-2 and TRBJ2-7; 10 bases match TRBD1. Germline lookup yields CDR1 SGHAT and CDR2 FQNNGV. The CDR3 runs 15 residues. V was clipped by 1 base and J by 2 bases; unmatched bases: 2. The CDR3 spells CASSLGDRGPYEQYF. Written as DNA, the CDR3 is TGTGCCAGCAGCTTAGGGGACAGGGGCCCCTACGAGCAGTACTTC.

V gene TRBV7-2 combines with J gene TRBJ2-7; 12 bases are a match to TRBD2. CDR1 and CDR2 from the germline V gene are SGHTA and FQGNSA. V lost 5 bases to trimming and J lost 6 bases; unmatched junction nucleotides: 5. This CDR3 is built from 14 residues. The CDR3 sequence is CASSRLAGVGEQYF. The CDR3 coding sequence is TGTGCCAGCAGCCGACTAGCGGGAGTTGGCGAGCAGTACTTC.

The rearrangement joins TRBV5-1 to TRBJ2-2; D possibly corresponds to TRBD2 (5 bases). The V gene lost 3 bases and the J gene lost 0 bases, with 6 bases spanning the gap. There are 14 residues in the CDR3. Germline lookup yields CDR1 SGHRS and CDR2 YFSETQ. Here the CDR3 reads CASSSGSNTGELFF. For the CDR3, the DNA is TGCGCCAGCAGCTCGGGATCGAACACCGGGGAGCTGTTTTTT.

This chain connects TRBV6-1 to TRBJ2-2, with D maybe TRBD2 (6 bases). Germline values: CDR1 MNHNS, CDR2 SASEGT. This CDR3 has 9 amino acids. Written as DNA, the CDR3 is TGTGGTCGGGGGGGGGAGCTGTTTTTT. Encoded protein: CGRGGELFF.